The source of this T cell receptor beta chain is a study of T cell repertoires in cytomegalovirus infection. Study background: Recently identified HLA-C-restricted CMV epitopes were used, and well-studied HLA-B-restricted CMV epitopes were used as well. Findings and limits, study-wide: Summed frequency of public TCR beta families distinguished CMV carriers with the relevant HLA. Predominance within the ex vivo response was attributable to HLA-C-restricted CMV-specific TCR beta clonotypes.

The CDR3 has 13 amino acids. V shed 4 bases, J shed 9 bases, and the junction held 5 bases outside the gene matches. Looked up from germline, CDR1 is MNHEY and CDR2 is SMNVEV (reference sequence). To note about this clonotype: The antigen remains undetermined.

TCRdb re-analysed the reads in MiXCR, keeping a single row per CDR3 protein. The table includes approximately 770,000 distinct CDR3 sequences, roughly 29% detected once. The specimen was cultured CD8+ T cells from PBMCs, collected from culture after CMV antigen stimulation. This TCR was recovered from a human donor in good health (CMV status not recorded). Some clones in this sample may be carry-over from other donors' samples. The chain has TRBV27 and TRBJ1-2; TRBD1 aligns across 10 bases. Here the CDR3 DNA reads TGTGCCAGCAGTTGGACAGGGGGGAACAGCTACACCTTC. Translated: CASSWTGGNSYTF.